The 5 T cell receptor delta chains presented below share a single source sample, sequenced in a study of gamma-delta T cells after stem cell transplantation. TCRdb reran clone calling via CATT on the RT-PCR reads. Among under 3,000 delta-chain clones listed, around 4.3% were seen once. Sequencing was performed on gamma-delta T cells. The receptors shown here come from a human donor. It is not recorded whose cells these are; they may come from a transplant donor.

V is TRDV2 and J is TRDJ1, with a possible D match to TRDD3 (6 bases). Germline V gene sequence: CDR1 GEAIGNYY, CDR2 EKD. V lost 1 base, J lost 3 bases, and 23 bases lay in between. The length of the CDR3 is 18 residues. CDR3 region: CACDTGDWWKSWADKLIF. CDR3 DNA sequence: TGTGCCTGTGACACGGGGGACTGGTGGAAGAGTTGGGCCGATAAACTCATCTTT.

A few counts support this clone. The CDR3 region has the DNA TGTGCCTGTGACTCTGTACTGGGGGAGTACACCGATAAACTCATCTTT. Amino acids: CACDSVLGEYTDKLIF. The chain recombines TRDV2 with TRDJ1; 9 bases agree with TRDD3. The CDR3 spans 16 residues. Per germline, CDR1 GEAIGNYY and CDR2 EKD. V gave up 3 bases and J gave up 0 bases; unmatched junction bases: 7.

J is TRDJ1 and V is TRDV2; 12 bases line up with TRDD3. With V trimmed by 3 bases and J by 7 bases, 8 bases remained unmatched. The V gene's germline CDR1 is GEAIGNYY and CDR2 EKD. The CDR3 has 15 residues. CDR3 bases: TGTGCCTGTGACCCACTGGGGGATACCCGGGGTAAACTCATCTTT. Translation gives CACDPLGDTRGKLIF.

The chain couples TRDV2 to TRDJ3; 9 bases are shared with TRDD3. There are 21 residues in the CDR3. With 1 base clipped from V and 0 bases from J, the junction kept 12 bases outside the gene matches. Germline V gene lookup returns CDR1 GEAIGNYY and CDR2 EKD. In DNA form, the CDR3 reads TGTGCCTGTGACACGCTGAAGGGGATACGGGGAAGCTCCTGGGACACCCGACAGATGTTTTTC. Its translation: CACDTLKGIRGSSWDTRQMFF.

This clone was seen only a few times. The genes are TRDV2 and TRDJ1, with TRDD3 matching over 13 bases. The germline V gene has CDR1 GEAIGNYY and CDR2 EKD. Trimming took 2 bases from V and 2 from J; bases not matched to a gene: 4. This CDR3 has 16 amino acids. CDR3 DNA sequence: TGTGCCTGTGACATACTGGGGGATACGGGGACCGATAAACTCATCTTT. Amino acid sequence: CACDILGDTGTDKLIF.